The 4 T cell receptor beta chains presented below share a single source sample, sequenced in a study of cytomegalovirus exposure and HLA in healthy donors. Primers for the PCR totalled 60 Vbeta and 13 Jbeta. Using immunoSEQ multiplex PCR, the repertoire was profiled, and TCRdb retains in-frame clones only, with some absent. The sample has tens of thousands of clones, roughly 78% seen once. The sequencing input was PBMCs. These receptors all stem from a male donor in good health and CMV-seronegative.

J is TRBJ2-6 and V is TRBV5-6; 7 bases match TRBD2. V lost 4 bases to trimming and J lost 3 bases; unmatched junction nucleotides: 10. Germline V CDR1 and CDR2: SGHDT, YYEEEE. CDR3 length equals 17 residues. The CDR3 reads CASSGPTAGRGANVLTF. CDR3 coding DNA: TGTGCCAGCAGCGGACCGACAGCGGGGCGTGGGGCCAACGTCCTGACTTTC.

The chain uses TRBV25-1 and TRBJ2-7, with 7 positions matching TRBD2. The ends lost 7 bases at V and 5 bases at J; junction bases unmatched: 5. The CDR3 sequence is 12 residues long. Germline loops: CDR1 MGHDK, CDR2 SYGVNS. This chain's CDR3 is CASTGGFDEQYF. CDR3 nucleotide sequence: TGTGCCAGCACCGGGGGGTTCGACGAGCAGTACTTC.

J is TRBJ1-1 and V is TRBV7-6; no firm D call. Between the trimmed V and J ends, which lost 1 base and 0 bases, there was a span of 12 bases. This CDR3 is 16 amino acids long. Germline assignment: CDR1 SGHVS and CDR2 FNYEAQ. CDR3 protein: CASSLVGRGMNTEAFF. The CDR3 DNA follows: TGTGCCAGCAGCTTAGTCGGCAGAGGGATGAACACTGAAGCTTTCTTT.

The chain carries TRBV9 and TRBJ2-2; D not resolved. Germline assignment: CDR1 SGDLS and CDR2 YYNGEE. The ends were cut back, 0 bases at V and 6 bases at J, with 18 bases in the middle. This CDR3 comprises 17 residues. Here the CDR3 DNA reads TGTGCCAGCAGCGTAGGCGCGGCGTCATTGAATCCCGGGGAGCTGTTTTTT. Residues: CASSVGAASLNPGELFF. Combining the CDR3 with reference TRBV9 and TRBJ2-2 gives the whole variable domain DSGVTQTPKHLITATGQRVTLRCSPRSGDLSVYWYQQSLDQGLQFLIQYYNGEERAKGNILERFSAQQFPDLHSELNLSSLELGDSALYFCASSVGAASLNPGELFFGEGSRLTVL.